This TCR beta chain is drawn from a study of T cells in Graves' hyperthyroidism and ophthalmopathy. General study findings and limits: In the blood, most expanded thyroid clonotypes above 0.001 appeared as well.

This clonotype is a singleton in its sample. Its antigen is undetermined. A much larger clone is a single base away; this may be a read error. The CDR3 does not end in the conserved phenylalanine or tryptophan, so this is likely a read error. Amplification of TCR beta CDR3 regions used RNA as the template. HTBI primers were the set used in a first-round RT-PCR of the TCR CDR3. TCRdb re-derived calls from the multiplex PCR reads in MiXCR, one entry per CDR3 protein. Of 500,000 to 700,000 distinct CDR3 sequences listed, around 15% are singletons. The source of the PBMCs was 10 ml of fresh peripheral blood. The TCR comes from a woman in her late teens or twenties with Graves' hyperthyroidism. The specimen sequenced was blood.

CDR3: CASSRGGPSYNEQFI. The CDR3 DNA is TGTGCCAGCAGCCGCGGGGGCCCTTCCTACAATGAGCAGTTCATC. V gene TRBV7-2 combines with J gene TRBJ2-1; tentatively, D is TRBD2 (7 bases). Germline CDR1 reads SGHTA; CDR2 reads FQGNSA. There are 15 residues in the CDR3. With 5 bases removed from V and 1 base from J, the gap between germline ends came to 12 bases.